Shown below are 13 T cell receptor beta chains from a single sample sequenced in a study of blood T cell repertoires in COVID-19. Assay: immunoSEQ multiplex PCR; the TCRdb copy retains only in-frame clones and omits some. The repertoire holds around 100,000 clones, about 90% seen once, with more than 5.5% in the top ten. Specimen: peripheral blood. Receptors were obtained from a human donor in a cohort sampled during active COVID-19.

The chain joins TRBV5-4 to TRBJ2-2; the match to TRBD1 covers 8 bases. Germline trimming cut 0 bases from V and 6 bases from J; bases unmatched to any gene: 4. CDR1 and CDR2 (germline): SGHNT, YYREEE (reference sequence). This CDR3 has 15 residues. CDR3 amino acids: CASSLEAGGSGELFF. In nucleotides, the CDR3 is TGTGCCAGCAGCTTGGAGGCAGGGGGCTCCGGGGAGCTGTTTTTT.

CDR3 amino acids: CGTTGERGETQYF. The DNA of the CDR3 is TGTGGGACAACAGGGGAACGGGGCGAGACCCAGTACTTC. V is TRBV2 and J is TRBJ2-5; 7 bases fit TRBD1. Germline CDR1 and CDR2: SNHLY and FYNNEI. The CDR3 is 13 amino acids.

This clone was seen at least ten times. CDR3 loop: CASSRLSLPPYEQYF. The DNA for the CDR3 is TGTGCCAGCAGCCGACTATCCCTGCCGCCCTACGAGCAGTACTTC. The chain combines TRBV5-8 with TRBJ2-7; the D gene is possibly TRBD2 (5 bases). The V gene lost 4 bases and the J gene lost 2 bases, with 16 bases spanning the gap. This CDR3 is 15 amino acids long. Germline CDR1 is SGHTS and CDR2 is YDEGEE.

The genes are TRBV7-8 and TRBJ2-7; TRBD1 matches at 8 bases. V lost 2 bases and J lost 4; bases outside the gene matches: 7. CDR1 and CDR2 from the germline V gene are SGHVS and FQNEAQ. CDR3 length: 15 residues. As DNA, the CDR3 is TGTGCCAGCAGCTTAAAGAGGACAGGGTTATACGAGCAGTACTTC. It yields the protein CASSLKRTGLYEQYF.

CDR3 amino acids: CASSLPGQGYATNEKLFF. CDR3 nucleotides: TGTGCCAGCAGTCTTCCGGGACAGGGCTATGCAACTAATGAAAAACTGTTTTTT. V gene TRBV28 combines with J gene TRBJ1-4, with 9 bases aligning to TRBD1. V was clipped by 5 bases and J by 0 bases; unmatched bases: 10. Germline CDR1 is MDHEN and CDR2 is SYDVKM. The CDR3 covers 18 residues. The complete variable domain, with remaining parts taken from reference TRBV28 and TRBJ1-4, reads DVKVTQSSRYLVKRTGEKVFLECVQDMDHENMFWYRQDPGLGLRLIYFSYDVKMKEKGDIPEGYSVSREKKERFSLILESASTNQTSMYLCASSLPGQGYATNEKLFFGSGTQLSVL.

The chain has TRBV6-2 or TRBV6-3 and TRBJ1-2, with 9 positions matching TRBD1. Germline CDR1 MNHEY, CDR2 SVGEGT. The V gene end was trimmed by 5 bases and the J gene end by 1 base; junction bases not matched to a gene: 5. This CDR3 is built from 15 residues. This CDR3 is CASSGQTGGNYGYTF. For the CDR3, the DNA is TGTGCCAGCAGTGGACAGACAGGGGGTAACTATGGCTACACCTTC.

J is TRBJ2-2 and V is TRBV9; 9 bases are shared with TRBD2. This CDR3 comprises 18 residues. Trimming at V came to 4 bases and at J to 5 bases, leaving 15 bases not matched to a gene. The germline gives CDR1 SGDLS, CDR2 YYNGEE. This chain's CDR3 is CASSPTPGLAISTGELFF. In nucleotides, the CDR3 is TGTGCCAGCAGCCCTACGCCGGGACTAGCAATATCTACCGGGGAGCTGTTTTTT.

The rearrangement uses TRBV18 and TRBJ2-1, with 7 bases lining up with TRBD1. V gave up 3 bases and J gave up 2 bases; unmatched junction bases: 4. The CDR3 runs to 15 residues. Germline lookup yields CDR1 KGHSH and CDR2 LQKENI. The CDR3: CASSPPGQPYNEQFF. The CDR3 nucleotides read TGTGCCAGCTCACCCCCGGGACAGCCCTACAATGAGCAGTTCTTC.

The CDR3 sequence: CASTRQGARGETQYF. CDR3 in DNA: TGTGCCAGCACACGACAGGGGGCGCGCGGAGAGACCCAGTACTTC. The chain carries TRBV28 and TRBJ2-5; 10 bases map to TRBD1. CDR1 and CDR2 from the germline V gene are MDHEN and SYDVKM. Germline trimming cut 7 bases from V and 4 bases from J; bases unmatched to any gene: 9. The CDR3 runs to 15 residues.

V is TRBV7-9 and J is TRBJ1-2; no clear D. There are 12 residues in the CDR3. CDR1 and CDR2 from the germline V gene are SEHNR and FQNEAQ (reference sequence). The V end lost 5 bases, the J end lost 2 bases, and 6 bases lay between the germline ends. The CDR3 protein is CASSQENYGYTF. The CDR3 DNA follows: TGTGCCAGCAGCCAAGAGAACTATGGCTACACCTTC.

This clone was observed once. The sample carries other DNA sequences with the same CDR3. The chain links TRBV27 to TRBJ2-7; TRBD1 aligns across 11 bases. CDR1 and CDR2 from the germline V gene are MNHEY and SMNVEV (reference sequence). J was trimmed by 4 bases and V by 3 bases; bases with no gene match: 2. CDR3 length: 14 residues. The CDR3 protein is CASSFGTGGYEQYF. For the CDR3, the DNA is TGTGCCAGCAGTTTTGGGACAGGGGGTTACGAGCAGTACTTC.

This sequence joins TRBV5-1 and TRBJ2-1; the D gene is possibly TRBD1 (6 bases). The CDR3 is made up of 12 amino acids. The germline gives CDR1 SGHRS, CDR2 YFSETQ. The V end was cut by 8 bases, the J end by 8 bases, with 14 bases between. CDR3 coding DNA: TGCGCCAGTGCCCTGGGGGCCCATGAGCAGTTCTTC. It encodes CASALGAHEQFF.

This clone was detected only once. The chain carries TRBV7-9 and TRBJ1-2, with 7 bases matching TRBD1. The CDR3 totals 11 residues. Looked up from germline, CDR1 is SEHNR and CDR2 is FQNEAQ (reference sequence). Trimming cost V 3 bases and J 10 bases; bases outside gene matches: 2. In nucleotides, the CDR3 is TGTGCCAGCAGCTTTACAGGGGCCTACACCTTC. Protein product: CASSFTGAYTF.